The 9 T cell receptor beta chains presented below share a single source sample, sequenced in a study of OX40 agonist ivuxolimab in advanced cancers. Clones were sequenced by immunoSEQ multiplex PCR, and TCRdb holds only the in-frame ones, with some missing. The sample shows 70,000 or so clones, 65% to 85% of them seen only once. The sample here was CD4+ or CD8+ T cells sorted from blood, taken in a trial of the OX40 agonist ivuxolimab. These receptor sequences come from an adult with an advanced solid tumor such as melanoma, head and neck, liver or kidney cancer.

The V call is TRBV18, the J call TRBJ2-7; 8 nucleotides match TRBD2. V was clipped by 6 bases and J by 1 base; unmatched bases: 8. Per the germline V gene, CDR1 is KGHSH and CDR2 is LQKENI. The CDR3 is 15 amino acids. Written as DNA, the CDR3 is TGTGCCAGCTCCAGAAGCGGGACTAGTTCCTACGAGCAGTACTTC. This encodes CASSRSGTSSYEQYF.

This clone was counted at least ten times. This chain connects TRBV7-9 to TRBJ1-1; the match to TRBD1 covers 7 bases. CDR3 length: 15 amino acids. The J segment lost 7 bases and the V segment lost 4 bases, leaving 12 bases of the junction unmatched. Per the germline V gene, CDR1 is SEHNR and CDR2 is FQNEAQ (reference sequence). The chain's CDR3 is CASSSYGTEKNEAFF. The DNA for the CDR3 is TGTGCCAGCAGCTCCTACGGGACAGAAAAAAATGAAGCTTTCTTT.

V gene TRBV11-2 combines with J gene TRBJ1-6; D remains unclear. V lost 1 base to trimming and J lost 7 bases, with 8 bases between them. From germline, CDR1 is SGHAT and CDR2 FQNNGV. This CDR3 contains 14 residues. The CDR3, as DNA: TGTGCCAGCAGCTTAGGGCAGAGGAATTCACCCCTCCACTTT. Protein: CASSLGQRNSPLHF.

J is TRBJ2-2 and V is TRBV4-2; D is uncertain. V was cut by 1 base and J by 6 bases, with 6 bases left in between. This CDR3 has 13 amino acids. The germline V gene encodes CDR1 LGHNA and CDR2 YNFKEQ. CDR3 DNA: TGTGCCAGCAGCCAAGCAAGGCCCGGGGAGCTGTTTTTT. It is translated as CASSQARPGELFF.

This sequence joins TRBV29-1 and TRBJ2-7, with D unclear. The V gene's germline CDR1 is SQVTM and CDR2 ANQGSEA. The length of the CDR3 is 16 residues. With 3 bases removed from V and 0 bases from J, the gap between germline ends came to 18 bases. The CDR3: CSVDRLQPTLSYEQYF. The CDR3, as DNA: TGCAGCGTTGATAGGTTACAGCCTACTCTCTCCTACGAGCAGTACTTC.

J is TRBJ2-3 and V is TRBV7-6, with 8 bases lining up with TRBD1. CDR1 and CDR2 (germline): SGHVS, FNYEAQ. J gave up 4 bases and V 1 base, and 4 bases lay outside the gene matches. The CDR3 covers 15 residues. The CDR3 region is CASSLGDRGADTQYF. CDR3 in DNA: TGTGCCAGCAGCTTAGGAGACAGGGGAGCAGATACGCAGTATTTT.

J is TRBJ2-7 and V is TRBV10-1, with D hard to call. The V gene's germline CDR1 is WNHNN and CDR2 SYGVQD (reference sequence). Between the trimmed V and J ends, which lost 4 bases and 2 bases, there was a span of 12 bases. This CDR3 is 14 amino acids long. Here the CDR3 reads CASSAPLLPYEQYF. The CDR3 DNA sequence: TGCGCCAGCAGTGCCCCGCTTCTCCCCTACGAGCAGTACTTC.

The genes are TRBV15 and TRBJ1-2; TRBD1 is a possible D gene (6 bases). The V end lost 0 bases, the J end lost 5 bases, and 16 bases lay between the germline ends. In germline, CDR1 is LNHNV, CDR2 YYDKDF (reference sequence). The CDR3 consists of 16 residues. CDR3 amino acids: CATSRERLQGVYGYTF. The CDR3 bases are TGTGCCACCAGCAGAGAACGCCTACAGGGAGTGTATGGCTACACCTTC. The variable domain in full, with the rest retrieved from reference TRBV15 and TRBJ1-2, is DAMVIQNPRYQVTQFGKPVTLSCSQTLNHNVMYWYQQKSSQAPKLLFHYYDKDFNNEADTPDNFQSRRPNTSFCFLDIRSPGLGDTAMYLCATSRERLQGVYGYTFGSGTRLTVV.

The count of this clone is one. The CDR3 is CASRFLTGTRTPYEQYF. CDR3 DNA: TGCGCCAGCAGATTCCTAACCGGGACTCGGACCCCCTACGAGCAGTACTTC. The rearrangement uses TRBV5-1 and TRBJ2-7; maybe TRBD2 (6 bases). Germline assignment: CDR1 SGHRS and CDR2 YFSETQ. Trimming shortened V by 5 bases and J by 2 bases, and 23 bases separated the two germline ends. The CDR3 sequence is 17 residues long. The whole variable domain, filled in from reference TRBV5-1 and TRBJ2-7, reads KAGVTQTPRYLIKTRGQQVTLSCSPISGHRSVSWYQQTPGQGLQFLFEYFSETQRNKGNFPGRFSGRQFSNSRSEMNVSTLELGDSALYLCASRFLTGTRTPYEQYFGPGTRLTVT.